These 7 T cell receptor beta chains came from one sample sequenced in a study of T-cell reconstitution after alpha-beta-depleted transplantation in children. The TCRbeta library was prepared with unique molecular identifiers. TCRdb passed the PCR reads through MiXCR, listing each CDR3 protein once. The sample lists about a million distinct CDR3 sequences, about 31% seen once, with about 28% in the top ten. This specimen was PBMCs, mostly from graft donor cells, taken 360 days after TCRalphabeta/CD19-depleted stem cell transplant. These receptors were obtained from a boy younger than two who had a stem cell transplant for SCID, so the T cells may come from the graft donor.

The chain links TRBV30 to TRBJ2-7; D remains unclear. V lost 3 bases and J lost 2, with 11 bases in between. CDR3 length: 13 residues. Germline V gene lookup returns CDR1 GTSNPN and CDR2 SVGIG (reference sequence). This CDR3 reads CAWRPDFAYEQYF. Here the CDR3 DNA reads TGTGCCTGGAGACCGGATTTTGCCTACGAGCAGTACTTC.

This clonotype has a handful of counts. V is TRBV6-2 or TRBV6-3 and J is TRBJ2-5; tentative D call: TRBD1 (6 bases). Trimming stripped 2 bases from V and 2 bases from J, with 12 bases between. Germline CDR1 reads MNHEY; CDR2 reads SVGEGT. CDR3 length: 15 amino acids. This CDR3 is CASSYTGIFQETQYF. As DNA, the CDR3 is TGTGCCAGCAGTTACACAGGGATATTTCAAGAGACCCAGTACTTC.

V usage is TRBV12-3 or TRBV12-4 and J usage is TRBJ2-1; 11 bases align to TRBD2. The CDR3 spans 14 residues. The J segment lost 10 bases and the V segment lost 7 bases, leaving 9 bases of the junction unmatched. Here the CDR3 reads CASTLLAGVREQFF. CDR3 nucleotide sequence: TGTGCCAGCACCCTACTAGCGGGGGTCAGGGAGCAGTTCTTC.

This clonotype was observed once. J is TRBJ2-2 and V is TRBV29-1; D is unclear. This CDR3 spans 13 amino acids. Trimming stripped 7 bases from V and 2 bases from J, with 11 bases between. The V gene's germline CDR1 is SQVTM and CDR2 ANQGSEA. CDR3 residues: CSEGRPNTGELFF. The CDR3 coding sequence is TGCAGCGAAGGACGGCCCAACACCGGGGAGCTGTTTTTT.

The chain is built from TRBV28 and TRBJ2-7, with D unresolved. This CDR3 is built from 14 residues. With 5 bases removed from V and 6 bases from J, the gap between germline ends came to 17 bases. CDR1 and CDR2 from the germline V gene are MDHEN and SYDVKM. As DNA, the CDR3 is TGTGCCAGCAGTCTCCGAAGACGGCCGGGCGAGCAGTACTTC. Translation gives CASSLRRRPGEQYF.

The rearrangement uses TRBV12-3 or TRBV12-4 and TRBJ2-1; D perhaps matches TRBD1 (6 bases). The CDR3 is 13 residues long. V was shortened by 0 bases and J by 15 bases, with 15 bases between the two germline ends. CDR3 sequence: CASSLARTATGFF. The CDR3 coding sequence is TGTGCCAGCAGTTTAGCGCGGACAGCCACAGGGTTCTTC.

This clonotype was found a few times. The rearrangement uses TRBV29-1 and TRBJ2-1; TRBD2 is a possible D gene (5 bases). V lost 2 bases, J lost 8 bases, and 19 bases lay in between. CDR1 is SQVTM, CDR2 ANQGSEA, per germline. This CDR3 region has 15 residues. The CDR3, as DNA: TGCAGCGTTGAAAGAGGACTCACTCGCCAGGATGAGCAGTTCTTC. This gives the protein CSVERGLTRQDEQFF.